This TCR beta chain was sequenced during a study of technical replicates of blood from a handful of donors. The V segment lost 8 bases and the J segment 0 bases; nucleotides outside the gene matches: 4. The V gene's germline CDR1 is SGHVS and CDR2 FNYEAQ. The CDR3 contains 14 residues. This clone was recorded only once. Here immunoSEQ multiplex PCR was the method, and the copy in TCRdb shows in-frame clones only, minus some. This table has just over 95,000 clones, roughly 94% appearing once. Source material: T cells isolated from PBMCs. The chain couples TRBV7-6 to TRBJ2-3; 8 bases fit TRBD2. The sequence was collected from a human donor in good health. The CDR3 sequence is CASQAGVSTDTQYF. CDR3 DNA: TGTGCCAGCCAAGCGGGAGTGAGCACAGATACGCAGTATTTT.